A few counts support the clone carrying this TCR beta chain. As yet, its antigen is unknown. The beta constant-region primer was an equimolar mix of two oligonucleotides covering TRBC1 and TRBC2. Nested alpha and beta constant-region primers with the SP2 primer drove four PCR rounds on ligated cDNA. TCRdb re-derived calls from the UMI-ligation and nested PCR reads in MiXCR, one entry per CDR3 protein. The sample yields around 160,000 distinct CDR3 sequences, about 18% seen once. This CDR3 has 15 amino acids. Germline CDR1 reads SGHRS; CDR2 reads YFSETQ. V lost 4 bases to trimming and J lost 1 base; unmatched junction nucleotides: 1. The sample originates from a study of naive and memory T cell subsets. Overall study results and limits: No ground truth validated the naive and memory repertoire findings. In naive cells, over 90% of TCR sequences were seen only once.

CD4 T cells were positively selected, then CD8 T cells from the CD4-negative fraction. Sequenced input: naive CD4+ T cells from blood. The receptor was derived from a human donor in good health. The V gene is TRBV5-1, the J gene TRBJ2-5; 13 bases line up with TRBD2. The DNA for the CDR3 is TGCGCCAGCAGCGGGACTAGCGGGATCCAAGAGACCCAGTACTTC. The encoded protein is CASSGTSGIQETQYF.